The 8 T cell receptor beta chains given below trace back to one sample, sequenced in a study of cytomegalovirus exposure and HLA in healthy donors. The PCR made use of 60 Vbeta and 13 Jbeta primers. Assay: immunoSEQ multiplex PCR; the TCRdb copy retains only in-frame clones and omits some. The sample shows 75,000 to 90,000 clones, over 9.5% of them seen only once. The sequencing sample was made of PBMCs. The receptors come from a man in his sixties in good health and CMV-seropositive.

This sequence joins TRBV7-8 and TRBJ2-1, with 7 bases matching TRBD1. The CDR3 spans 13 residues. J gave up 5 bases and V 5 bases, and 3 bases lay outside the gene matches. Germline V CDR1 and CDR2: SGHVS, FQNEAQ. The CDR3 DNA sequence: TGTGCCAGCAGCCGGGACAGAAACAATGAGCAGTTCTTC. This encodes CASSRDRNNEQFF.

V and J are TRBV5-1 and TRBJ2-1; 13 bases align to TRBD2. The trim removed 2 bases at V and 5 bases at J, leaving 7 bases unmatched. The germline gives CDR1 SGHRS, CDR2 YFSETQ. The CDR3 runs 17 residues. CDR3 bases: TGCGCCAGCAGCTTAACTAGCGGGGGGGCGCGAAACAATGAGCAGTTCTTC. Translation gives CASSLTSGGARNNEQFF.

The rearrangement joins TRBV5-1 to TRBJ1-1; TRBD1 matches at 9 bases. The junction had 4 bases not matched to a gene; V was cut back by 2 bases and J by 2 bases. This CDR3 has 15 residues. Per germline, CDR1 SGHRS and CDR2 YFSETQ. The CDR3 DNA is TGCGCCAGCAGCTTCAAGACAGGGGGAAACACTGAAGCTTTCTTT. Translating gives CASSFKTGGNTEAFF.

A note on this clone: Other DNA sequences of this sample code for an identical CDR3. The genes are TRBV10-2 and TRBJ2-1; TRBD2 aligns across 9 bases. The CDR3 covers 14 residues. V shed 7 bases, J shed 9 bases, and the junction held 10 bases outside the gene matches. Germline CDR1 reads WSHSY; CDR2 reads SAAADI. The CDR3 nucleotides are TGCGCCAGCATGCGGGGCGGGGGGGCCGGTGAGCAGTTCTTC. Protein: CASMRGGGAGEQFF.

This clone has a handful of counts. The J gene is TRBJ1-6, the V gene TRBV11-3; a possible D gene is TRBD1 (5 bases). The CDR3 has 14 amino acids. The V gene lost 3 bases and the J gene lost 7 bases, with 10 bases spanning the gap. CDR1 is SGHNT, CDR2 YENEEA, per germline. The DNA for the CDR3 is TGTGCCAGCAGCTTGGGGCAGCAGAATTCACCCCTCCACTTT. It yields the protein CASSLGQQNSPLHF.

The chain is built from TRBV25-1 and TRBJ2-5, with TRBD2 matching over 8 bases. This CDR3 contains 15 residues. Germline V gene data show CDR1 as MGHDK and CDR2 as SYGVNS. With 4 bases clipped from V and 2 bases from J, the junction kept 6 bases outside the gene matches. The CDR3 spells CASSGAGAHQETQYF. The CDR3 region has the DNA TGTGCCAGCAGTGGAGCGGGGGCCCATCAAGAGACCCAGTACTTC.

This clone was seen more than once but under ten times. The chain carries TRBV6-5 and TRBJ1-6; TRBD1 matches 10 bases. The CDR3 contains 14 residues. Per the germline V gene, CDR1 is MNHEY and CDR2 is SVGAGI. V shed 11 bases and J 3 bases; nucleotides not matched to a gene: 4. CDR3 bases: TGTGCCTCGACAGGGGGCAACTATAATTCACCCCTCCACTTT. Encoded protein: CASTGGNYNSPLHF.

This rearrangement joins TRBV19 to TRBJ1-5; TRBD1 aligns across 8 bases. The ends lost 5 bases at V and 2 bases at J; junction bases unmatched: 5. Per the germline V gene, CDR1 is LNHDA and CDR2 is SQIVND (reference sequence). This CDR3 spans 15 amino acids. Here the CDR3 DNA reads TGTGCCAGTAGTGCCGAACAGGGGGGCAATCAGCCCCAGCATTTT. It translates to CASSAEQGGNQPQHF.